The clone carrying this TCR beta chain appeared a few times. CDR1 ENHRY and CDR2 SYGVKD come from the germline V gene. V lost 6 bases to trimming and J lost 4 bases, with 10 bases between them. CDR3 length: 13 amino acids. These data originate in a study of patients and donors after allogeneic stem cell transplantation. TCRdb fed the RT-PCR reads into MiXCR, producing one record per CDR3 protein. Found here are more than 150,000 distinct CDR3 sequences, roughly 22% of them singletons; the top ten hold roughly 27%. The source material was blood, either unsorted or a sorted T cell fraction (not recorded which). The sequence was obtained from a human donor who was either an allogeneic HSCT recipient or a stem cell or donor lymphocyte infusion donor (not recorded which). It is not recorded whose cells these are; they may come from a transplant donor. The V call is TRBV10-3, the J call TRBJ2-1; no firm D call. The CDR3 sequence: CAISGTGYNEQFF. In DNA, the CDR3 is TGTGCCATCAGCGGCACTGGTTACAATGAGCAGTTCTTC.